This TCR beta chain was sequenced for a study of human T cells and chemical hapten exposure. Described time point: pre-sensitization, week 0. Treatment meaning: therapeutic diphenylcyclopropenone sensitization with weekly scalp DPC. The CDR3 loop spans 13 amino acids. V lost 3 bases and J 3 bases, leaving 8 bases between the germline ends. TCRdb recomputed calls from the RACE reads with MiXCR, one row per CDR3 protein. This repertoire shows roughly 100,000 distinct CDR3 sequences, approximately 10% found once; its top ten account for about 3%. The table lists this clonotype with a few counts. This sequence originates from a woman in her sixties or seventies with alopecia areata. Some clones in this sample may be carry-over from other donors' samples. The sample in question was whole blood, obtained in connection with sensitization to the hapten diphenylcyclopropenone (DPC). The chain employs TRBV12-3 or TRBV12-4 and TRBJ2-5; D unresolved. The CDR3 DNA sequence: TGTGCCAGCAGTTTCAACACGGAAGAGACCCAGTACTTC. Translated, it gives CASSFNTEETQYF.